One T cell receptor beta chain is described in this entry. The sample is drawn from a study of blood T cell repertoires in COVID-19. Study information: Whether acute or convalescent, the COVID-19 samples came from the United States, Italy and Spain. PBMCs, B-cell-depleted T cells, or T cells provided the cDNA or gDNA that made up the material.

Authors' methods: It was from reference gene primer amplification that nucleated cell counts were estimated. The data were produced by immunoSEQ multiplex PCR, yet TCRdb's version contains in-frame clones alone and is incomplete. D and trimming were read from the DNA, whereas the V and J calls and clone size are those reported in that table. The data show tens of thousands of clones, with 82% seen just once and roughly 15% held by the top ten. CDR3 size: 12 residues. The J segment lost 10 bases and the V segment lost 9 bases, leaving 4 bases of the junction unmatched. CDR1 is LNHNV, CDR2 YYDKDF, per germline (reference sequence).

The sample consisted of peripheral blood. The receptor was isolated from a woman older than 75 with acute or convalescent COVID-19. The J gene is TRBJ1-6, the V gene TRBV15; the match to TRBD1 covers 9 bases. In DNA, the CDR3 is TGTGCCACGGGGACAGGGAAGTCACCCCTCCACTTT. Its protein product is CATGTGKSPLHF.